A selection of T cell receptor beta chains follows, all from one sample in a study of T cell responses to AZD1222 COVID-19 vaccine. Sequencing was performed with immunoSEQ multiplex PCR; in TCRdb, only in-frame clones are kept and a portion is missing. The sample consists of about 110,000 clones, around 90% of them appearing once. Sequenced material: peripheral blood, taken on day 0 of AZD1222 vaccination. These TCRs come from an adult in good health. Each CDR3 is given with its conserved first and last residue. The D gene is left open where the match is weak. Only some rows state a clone size, as once, few, many or a class for expanded clones.

J: TRBJ2-7
D: .
size: many
V: TRBV29-1
DNA: TGCAGCGTTGCTCCGGACCCCAGTAGCTCCTACGAGCAGTACTTC
CDR3: CSVAPDPSSSYEQYF

J: TRBJ2-1
D: .
size: .
V: TRBV19
DNA: TGTGCCAGTAGTGGCGGGACAGCCTACAATGAGCAGTTCTTC
CDR3: CASSGGTAYNEQFF

J: TRBJ1-2
D: .
size: .
V: TRBV25-1
DNA: TGTGCCAGCAGTGAAGCGGGCTACTATGGCTACACCTTC
CDR3: CASSEAGYYGYTF

J: TRBJ2-5
D: .
size: .
V: TRBV3-1/TRBV3-2
DNA: TGTGCCAGCAGCCAAAACAGGGTTGGAGAGACCCAGTACTTC
CDR3: CASSQNRVGETQYF

J: TRBJ1-2
D: .
size: .
V: TRBV28
DNA: TGTGCCAGTAACATAGGGCCGGGGGGAGGCTACACCTTC
CDR3: CASNIGPGGGYTF

J: TRBJ1-2
D: .
size: few
V: TRBV24-1
DNA: TGTGCCACCAGTGACCCGTCGGGGTTGGACTATGGCTACACCTTC
CDR3: CATSDPSGLDYGYTF

J: TRBJ2-3
D: TRBD1
size: few
V: TRBV10-1
DNA: TGCGCCAGCAGTGAGAGGAAGGGACAGATCCGAGATACGCAGTATTTT
CDR3: CASSERKGQIRDTQYF

J: TRBJ2-5
D: TRBD1
size: few
V: TRBV5-1
DNA: TGCGCCAGCAGCTTGTTTATCCCAGGGGGAGAGACCCAGTACTTC
CDR3: CASSLFIPGGETQYF

J: TRBJ1-4
D: .
size: .
V: TRBV7-9
DNA: TGTGCCAGCAGCTTACCGACAGGAGAGGCAACTAATGAAAAACTGTTTTTT
CDR3: CASSLPTGEATNEKLFF

J: TRBJ1-2
D: TRBD1
size: .
V: TRBV2
DNA: TGTGCCAGCAGTCTACCGGGACAGGAGGAAACCTATGGCTACACCTTC
CDR3: CASSLPGQEETYGYTF

J: TRBJ2-1
D: TRBD1
size: .
V: TRBV6-5
DNA: TGTGCCAGCAGGAGGGACAGATACAATGAGCAGTTCTTC
CDR3: CASRRDRYNEQFF

J: TRBJ2-3
D: TRBD2
size: .
V: TRBV6-2/TRBV6-3
DNA: TGTGCCAGCAGTTCACGGGGGGATCCGGTCTGGACAGATACGCAGTATTTT
CDR3: CASSSRGDPVWTDTQYF

J: TRBJ2-4
D: .
size: .
V: TRBV6-5
DNA: TGTGCCAGCAGCAGGACCGTAGCCAAAAACATTCAGTACTTC
CDR3: CASSRTVAKNIQYF

J: TRBJ2-5
D: .
size: .
V: TRBV24-1
DNA: TGTGCCACCAGTGATTTAACGGATATCCAAGAGACCCAGTACTTC
CDR3: CATSDLTDIQETQYF

J: TRBJ1-6
D: .
size: .
V: TRBV7-8
DNA: TGTGCCAGCTCCCCCGGGGTATCGGGTTCACCCCTCCACTTT
CDR3: CASSPGVSGSPLHF

J: TRBJ1-4
D: TRBD1
size: .
V: TRBV5-5
DNA: TGTGCCAGCAGCTGGGGGACAGCCTTGTCGGGTGAAAAACTGTTTTTT
CDR3: CASSWGTALSGEKLFF

J: TRBJ1-2
D: .
size: .
V: TRBV6-5
DNA: TGTGCCAGCAGCCACCCAGGAGCTAACTATGGCTACACCTTC
CDR3: CASSHPGANYGYTF

J: TRBJ2-7
D: .
size: .
V: TRBV4-3
DNA: TGCGCCAGCAGCCAGGGTAGGTCAGGGTATGGATACGAGCAGTACTTC
CDR3: CASSQGRSGYGYEQYF

J: TRBJ2-1
D: TRBD1
size: .
V: TRBV9
DNA: TGTGCCAGCAGCGATCCACCGGACAGGGGGCTCAATGAGCAGTTCTTC
CDR3: CASSDPPDRGLNEQFF

J: TRBJ2-7
D: .
size: .
V: TRBV5-1
DNA: TGCGCCAGCAGCTTGGAGTGGGACGGACTACGTTTCTACGAGCAGTACTTC
CDR3: CASSLEWDGLRFYEQYF

J: TRBJ2-7
D: TRBD2
size: .
V: TRBV15
DNA: TGTGCCACCAGCAGAGTCAAGACTAGCGGGAGGGCCCAAGGAGGCCGCGAGCAGTACTTC
CDR3: CATSRVKTSGRAQGGREQYF

J: TRBJ1-2
D: .
size: .
V: TRBV19
DNA: TGTGCCAGTAAAGATGCAGGGGCCAACTATGGCTACACCTTC
CDR3: CASKDAGANYGYTF

J: TRBJ2-7
D: .
size: .
V: TRBV5-1
DNA: TGCGCCAGCAGCTTGATGGGGGGAACAATCTACGAGCAGTACTTC
CDR3: CASSLMGGTIYEQYF

J: TRBJ2-3
D: .
size: .
V: TRBV19
DNA: TGTGCCAGTAGTATCGCCCTCGGGGATACGCAGTATTTT
CDR3: CASSIALGDTQYF

J: TRBJ1-2
D: .
size: .
V: TRBV11-2
DNA: TGTGCCAGCAGCTTAGGCGGCGGCTATGGCTACACCTTC
CDR3: CASSLGGGYGYTF

J: TRBJ1-2
D: .
size: .
V: TRBV30
DNA: TGTGCCTGGAGCCTGTACCCGGGAAACCGGGGGCATTATGGCTACACCTTC
CDR3: CAWSLYPGNRGHYGYTF

J: TRBJ2-7
D: .
size: .
V: TRBV9
DNA: TGTGCCAGCAGCCCATCTGTGAGTGACCACGAGCAGTACTTC
CDR3: CASSPSVSDHEQYF

J: TRBJ2-7
D: .
size: .
V: TRBV19
DNA: TGTGCCAGTAGTATTTACCTCGGGGGCTCCTACGAGCAGTACTTC
CDR3: CASSIYLGGSYEQYF

J: TRBJ2-6
D: .
size: medium-sized
V: TRBV27
DNA: TGTGCCAGCAGTTTGGTGGGTAGCTCTGGGGCCAACGTCCTGACTTTC
CDR3: CASSLVGSSGANVLTF

J: TRBJ2-3
D: TRBD2
size: once
V: TRBV24-1
DNA: TGTGCCACCAGTGATTTGGAAGGACCGGGACTAGCCGACGCCGTGAGGTTCGCAGATACGCAGTATTTT
CDR3: CATSDLEGPGLADAVRFADTQYF

J: TRBJ1-1
D: .
size: .
V: TRBV10-1
DNA: TGCGCCAGCAGTGAGTCCGTGAACACTGAAGCTTTCTTT
CDR3: CASSESVNTEAFF

J: TRBJ1-4
D: .
size: once
V: TRBV5-5
DNA: TGTGCCAGCAGCTTGCCCCTGGGGACGGGTAATGAAAAACTGTTTTTT
CDR3: CASSLPLGTGNEKLFF

J: TRBJ2-6
D: .
size: few
V: TRBV3-1/TRBV3-2
DNA: TGTGCCAGCAGCCGGGGGGTTGAGGCCAACGTCCTGACTTTC
CDR3: CASSRGVEANVLTF

J: TRBJ1-2
D: .
size: .
V: TRBV18
DNA: TGTGCCAGCTCACCGCGGCAGGAACATAACTATGGCTACACCTTC
CDR3: CASSPRQEHNYGYTF

J: TRBJ2-3
D: TRBD2
size: .
V: TRBV5-6
DNA: TGTGCCAGCAGCTTGTCGTCTACTAGCGGCTCCCAAGATACGCAGTATTTT
CDR3: CASSLSSTSGSQDTQYF

J: TRBJ1-4
D: TRBD1
size: .
V: TRBV15
DNA: TGTGCCACCAGCAGAGCGGGACAGGGGGCTCGGAGTGAAAAACTGTTTTTT
CDR3: CATSRAGQGARSEKLFF

J: TRBJ1-2
D: TRBD1
size: .
V: TRBV25-1
DNA: TGTGCCAGCAGTGAAGGGGGGACAGGGGGATTGGGAGGCTACACCTTC
CDR3: CASSEGGTGGLGGYTF

J: TRBJ1-2
D: .
size: few
V: TRBV5-5
DNA: TGTGCCAGCAGCCCAACAGGGAACTATGGCTACACCTTC
CDR3: CASSPTGNYGYTF

J: TRBJ1-4
D: .
size: .
V: TRBV6-6
DNA: TGTGCCAGCAGTTACTTTAATGAAAAACTGTTTTTT
CDR3: CASSYFNEKLFF